The 23 T cell receptor beta chains listed next were all sequenced from one sample in a study of blood T cell repertoires in COVID-19. TCRdb keeps only in-frame clones here, not all; method: immunoSEQ multiplex PCR. The table records 150,000 to 200,000 clones, 70% to 90% of them present only once. Input material: peripheral blood. All receptors come from a woman aged 60-70 years with COVID-19, enrolled during active disease.

Only one count was recorded for this clone. This rearrangement joins TRBV5-4 to TRBJ2-7, with 10 bases identical to TRBD2. J was trimmed by 5 bases and V by 9 bases; bases with no gene match: 5. Germline V gene sequence: CDR1 SGHNT, CDR2 YYREEE (reference sequence). There are 12 residues in the CDR3. The DNA for the CDR3 is TGTGCCACTGGTAGCGGGAGGAACGAGCAGTACTTC. Amino acid sequence: CATGSGRNEQYF. Based on the CDR3 plus reference TRBV5-4 and TRBJ2-7, the full variable domain is ETGVTQSPTHLIKTRGQQVTLRCSSQSGHNTVSWYQQALGQGPQFIFQYYREEENGRGNFPPRFSGLQFPNYSSELNVNALELDDSALYLCATGSGRNEQYFGPGTRLTVT.

This sequence joins TRBV27 and TRBJ1-5; the match to TRBD1 covers 7 bases. V was clipped by 5 bases and J by 2 bases; unmatched bases: 12. The CDR3 extends over 17 amino acids. Germline CDR1 reads MNHEY; CDR2 reads SMNVEV (reference sequence). The CDR3 is CASSPVPRQGGNQPQHF. The CDR3 coding sequence is TGTGCCAGCAGTCCGGTACCTAGACAGGGCGGCAATCAGCCCCAGCATTTT.

The V and J genes are TRBV19 and TRBJ2-3, with 9 bases matching TRBD1. Per germline, CDR1 LNHDA and CDR2 SQIVND (reference sequence). The V and J ends lost 4 bases and 3 bases, in that order; junction bases with no gene match: 5. This CDR3 spans 15 amino acids. CDR3 region: CASSKTGTGTDTQYF. CDR3 sequence (DNA): TGTGCCAGTAGTAAAACCGGGACAGGGACAGATACGCAGTATTTT.

This chain links TRBV12-3 or TRBV12-4 with TRBJ1-1; weak D call: TRBD1 (5 bases). The CDR3 runs 12 residues. Trimming took off 3 bases at V and 5 bases at J, with 7 bases between the two ends. In DNA, the CDR3 is TGTGCCAGCAGTTTCGCAGGGACTGAAGCTTTCTTT. It encodes CASSFAGTEAFF.

This clone has a single count. The chain has TRBV6-2 or TRBV6-3 and TRBJ1-5; TRBD1 might be the D (5 bases). The ends were cut back, 2 bases at V and 1 base at J, with 9 bases in the middle. The CDR3 runs 15 residues. Germline V CDR1 and CDR2: MNHEY, SVGEGT. CDR3 DNA: TGTGCCAGCAGTTACGTAGGGGCGAGCAATCAGCCCCAGCATTTT. Translating gives CASSYVGASNQPQHF.

V and J are TRBV5-5 and TRBJ1-2; TRBD1 is a possible D gene (5 bases). This CDR3 region has 14 residues. Germline lookup yields CDR1 SGHKS and CDR2 YYEKEE (reference sequence). The germline V and J ends were trimmed by 5 bases and 0 bases, with 11 bases remaining between them. The CDR3 region has the DNA TGTGCCAGCAGGGGGGGACCTGCTAACTATGGCTACACCTTC. Translated, it gives CASRGGPANYGYTF.

J is TRBJ1-5 and V is TRBV6-5, with TRBD1 identical over 7 bases. This CDR3 has 14 amino acids. Germline CDR1 and CDR2: MNHEY and SVGAGI. Trimming removed 5 bases from V and 5 bases from J; junction bases left unmatched: 6. In DNA, the CDR3 is TGTGCCAGCAGTCGGGGGGGACAGCATCAGCCCCAGCATTTT. Its translation: CASSRGGQHQPQHF.

V usage is TRBV11-3 and J usage is TRBJ2-3; 12 bases fit TRBD2. Losses at the gene ends were 8 bases for V and 7 bases for J; bases not matched to a gene: 7. Germline CDR1 and CDR2: SGHNT and YENEEA. The CDR3 is made up of 14 amino acids. In nucleotides, the CDR3 is TGTGCCAGCGGCAGGACTAGCGGGACATATACGCAGTATTTT. Translation: CASGRTSGTYTQYF. The whole variable domain, filled in from reference TRBV11-3 and TRBJ2-3, reads EAGVVQSPRYKIIEKKQPVAFWCNPISGHNTLYWYLQNLGQGPELLIRYENEEAVDDSQLPKDRFSAERLKGVDSTLKIQPAELGDSAVYLCASGRTSGTYTQYFGPGTRLTVL.

The chain has TRBV18 and TRBJ1-2; D may be TRBD1 (5 bases). Trimming shortened V by 3 bases and J by 5 bases, and 7 bases separated the two germline ends. The CDR3 is 12 residues long. Per the germline V gene, CDR1 is KGHSH and CDR2 is LQKENI. CDR3 DNA sequence: TGTGCCAGCTCACCGGACAAGTATGGCTACACCTTC. This encodes CASSPDKYGYTF.

V and J are TRBV4-3 and TRBJ2-1, with TRBD2 identical over 10 bases. CDR3 length equals 15 residues. Germline V gene data show CDR1 as LGHNA and CDR2 as YSLEER. V trimming: 2 bases; J trimming: 6 bases; junction bases outside the gene matches: 4. The chain's CDR3 is CASSQLAGALNEQFF. CDR3 coding DNA: TGCGCCAGCAGCCAACTAGCGGGAGCTCTCAATGAGCAGTTCTTC.

V usage is TRBV5-1 and J usage is TRBJ2-1; 14 nucleotides align to TRBD2. Per germline, CDR1 SGHRS and CDR2 YFSETQ. This CDR3 is 19 amino acids long. The V and J ends lost 4 bases and 0 bases, in that order; junction bases with no gene match: 9. CDR3 protein: CASSPRLAGGVSSYNEQFF. The CDR3 bases are TGCGCCAGCAGCCCAAGACTAGCGGGAGGGGTTAGCTCCTACAATGAGCAGTTCTTC. The full variable domain, with the rest looked up from reference TRBV5-1 and TRBJ2-1, is KAGVTQTPRYLIKTRGQQVTLSCSPISGHRSVSWYQQTPGQGLQFLFEYFSETQRNKGNFPGRFSGRQFSNSRSEMNVSTLELGDSALYLCASSPRLAGGVSSYNEQFFGPGTRLTVL.

V usage is TRBV5-1 and J usage is TRBJ2-7; D not resolved. Germline CDR1 SGHRS, CDR2 YFSETQ. There are 17 residues in the CDR3. V gave up 0 bases and J gave up 4 bases, with 20 bases separating them. CDR3 loop: CASSLDSLSSFVYEQYF. CDR3 in DNA: TGCGCCAGCAGCTTGGACTCGTTGTCGTCCTTCGTTTACGAGCAGTACTTC.

The CDR3 nucleotides read TGTGCCAGTAGTCTCCGGGACAGGGGTGCAGGGGCCAACGTCCTGACTTTC. Protein sequence: CASSLRDRGAGANVLTF. V is TRBV19 and J is TRBJ2-6; 10 bases line up with TRBD1. V shed 5 bases and J 4 bases; nucleotides not matched to a gene: 8. Germline CDR1 and CDR2: LNHDA and SQIVND (reference sequence). The CDR3 runs 17 residues.

The chain couples TRBV4-2 to TRBJ2-7, with a weak D call TRBD2 (5 bases). The CDR3 sequence is 13 residues long. Germline V gene sequence: CDR1 LGHNA, CDR2 YNFKEQ. Trimming stripped 3 bases from V and 1 base from J, with 7 bases between. The DNA for the CDR3 is TGTGCCAGCAGCCAGGGAGTATCCTACGAGCAGTACTTC. It is translated as CASSQGVSYEQYF.

This sequence joins TRBV5-1 and TRBJ2-7, with 7 bases aligning to TRBD1. The germline V gene has CDR1 SGHRS and CDR2 YFSETQ. Trimming removed 3 bases from V and 2 bases from J; junction bases left unmatched: 8. The CDR3 loop spans 15 amino acids. The chain's CDR3 is CASSSPRDSTYEQYF. The CDR3 region has the DNA TGCGCCAGCAGCTCCCCCCGGGACAGCACCTACGAGCAGTACTTC. The variable domain in full, with the rest retrieved from reference TRBV5-1 and TRBJ2-7, is KAGVTQTPRYLIKTRGQQVTLSCSPISGHRSVSWYQQTPGQGLQFLFEYFSETQRNKGNFPGRFSGRQFSNSRSEMNVSTLELGDSALYLCASSSPRDSTYEQYFGPGTRLTVT.

This clone was counted a few times. V is TRBV19 and J is TRBJ1-4, with a tentative D call TRBD1 (6 bases). The CDR3 covers 16 residues. The germline V gene has CDR1 LNHDA and CDR2 SQIVND (reference sequence). Trimming removed 6 bases at V and 2 bases at J, with 16 bases between. The CDR3: CASRGRGAATNEKLFF. The CDR3 region has the DNA TGTGCCAGTAGGGGGAGGGGGGCTGCGACTAATGAAAAACTGTTTTTT.

The V and J genes are TRBV7-2 and TRBJ1-5; D remains ambiguous. Germline V CDR1 and CDR2: SGHTA, FQGNSA. The CDR3 length is 15 residues. V dropped 1 base and J dropped 6 bases, with 13 bases sitting between them. In DNA, the CDR3 is TGTGCCAGCAGCTTAGACTGGGCCGCACGTCAGCCCCAGCATTTT. Translated, it gives CASSLDWAARQPQHF.

The rearrangement joins TRBV6-5 to TRBJ1-6; D is uncertain. Germline CDR1 and CDR2: MNHEY and SVGAGI. V lost 7 bases and J 10 bases, leaving 14 bases between the germline ends. The CDR3 has 13 residues. The CDR3 DNA is TGTGCCAGCACCCGGAGGGCTCACTCACCCCTCCACTTT. Translation gives CASTRRAHSPLHF.

The CDR3 is CAWSVSGQPQHF. For the CDR3, the DNA is TGTGCCTGGAGTGTATCGGGACAGCCCCAGCATTTT. The chain has TRBV30 and TRBJ1-5; D unresolved. With 0 bases removed from V and 7 bases from J, the gap between germline ends came to 7 bases. The CDR3 runs 12 residues. Germline assignment: CDR1 GTSNPN and CDR2 SVGIG (reference sequence).

The chain recombines TRBV24-1 with TRBJ2-3; TRBD2 matches at 11 bases. The CDR3 covers 16 residues. The junction had 10 bases not matched to a gene; V was cut back by 9 bases and J by 3 bases. In germline, CDR1 is KGHDR, CDR2 SFDVKD. CDR3: CATGLAGGPSTDTQYF. The CDR3 coding sequence is TGTGCCACCGGATTAGCGGGAGGGCCGTCAACAGATACGCAGTATTTT.

V usage is TRBV29-1 and J usage is TRBJ1-4; possibly TRBD1 for D (5 bases). Trimming pared 1 base from V and 8 bases from J, leaving 11 bases between. The CDR3 consists of 13 residues. CDR1 and CDR2 from the germline V gene are SQVTM and ANQGSEA. Written as DNA, the CDR3 is TGCAGCGTTGAAGGCAGGGTAGAGGAAAAACTGTTTTTT. Its protein is CSVEGRVEEKLFF.

The rearrangement links TRBV19 to TRBJ1-5; D gene ambiguous. Deletions cut 5 bases from V and 3 bases from J, with 14 bases between. CDR1 and CDR2 (germline): LNHDA, SQIVND (reference sequence). The CDR3 spans 15 residues. The CDR3 coding sequence is TGTGCCAGTAGTCATGGCACTATAACCAATCAGCCCCAGCATTTT. This translates into CASSHGTITNQPQHF.

This clone was found a few times. V is TRBV29-1 and J is TRBJ1-5; the D gene is possibly TRBD1 (6 bases). The CDR3 contains 15 residues. Germline CDR1 and CDR2: SQVTM and ANQGSEA. V lost 4 bases to trimming and J lost 1 base, with 14 bases between them. CDR3 bases: TGCAGCGTTGTTTCCTCAGGGGTAAGCAATCAGCCCCAGCATTTT. Amino acid sequence: CSVVSSGVSNQPQHF.